This TCR beta chain was sequenced during a study of cytomegalovirus exposure and HLA in healthy donors (dated by TCRdb to the late 2010s). Notes on the research overall: In an earlier analysis of about 560 of the donors, around 290 Gb of sequence data and 120 million or so unique TCR beta sequences from about 179 million T cells were reported. Around 330 gigabases of sequencing data and 91 million or so unique TCR sequences made up an early release that covered approximately 620 HLA-typed donors. Of the approximately 370 genotyped donors, 65% to 90% were placed in the genetic ancestry cluster associated with self-reported Caucasian donors. The study aimed to test whether cataloging public T cell receptors could reveal signatures of past pathogen exposure. The study used immunosequencing to profile the T cell repertoires of some 600 subjects and linked those repertoires to cytomegalovirus serostatus. A separate validation cohort of more than 100 different subjects was used in addition to the 666-subject first cohort. High-throughput TCR immunosequencing, statistical association of individual TCRs with disease status, and machine learning were combined to predict cytomegalovirus infection status. In a later analysis, previously published TCR beta repertoires from 550 to 700 donors were re-analyzed and high-resolution HLA genotyping was added so that TCR occurrence patterns could be studied. Rather than drawing on any new phenotypic data, the later analysis identified candidate immune exposures from TCR beta sequences and the way those sequences occurred across donors. An earlier analysis of 450 to 750 of the donors used high-throughput TCR beta sequencing to judge whether each TCR beta V gene segment behaved as functional or pseudogenic. Donor age, sex, ethnicity and CMV serostatus were compiled together with the repertoire data. In a later genetic analysis, genome-wide SNP genotypes for about 65% of the roughly 700 donors were used, and that subset was treated as a discovery cohort. All discovery cohort repertoires had been generated using a single sequencing platform. Class I and class II HLA loci were covered by the typing at four-digit resolution. The number of donors typed differed by locus, with 629-630 for A, B, C, DRB1 and DQB1, around 560 for DQA1, 600 to 610 for DPA1, and some 450 for DPB1. Roughly 5 DR-DQ haplotypes were handled as single units for association and clustering, since linkage in the cohort was strong. Among 300 to 500 genotyped donors of the cohort, an average of roughly 230,000 unique TCR beta nucleotide sequences was sequenced per donor, of which 15% to 20% were non-productive.

The library was prepared using the immunoSEQ multiplex PCR assay. A mixture of 60 forward primers for TCR Vbeta segments and 13 reverse primers for TCR Jbeta segments was used in the multiplex PCR. The CDR3 region of rearranged TCR beta genes was amplified from genomic DNA with a multiplex PCR assay. The amplified TCR beta libraries were sequenced on the Illumina HiSeq System as 87-base-pair reads. As for the original processing: A later analysis counted about 82 million unique TCR beta chains across the approximately 700 repertoires, and 10 million to 11 million of these chains were shared by at least two donors. A nearest-neighbor algorithm error-corrected the raw reads and collapsed the reads into unique sequences, merging closely related sequences to remove PCR and sequencing errors. V, D and J gene segments were assigned by aligning CDR3 sequences to IMGT reference sequences. For a sequence to be retained, a match of at least six nucleotides was required to both a V gene segment and a J gene segment. Rearrangements were called productive when the CDR3 lacked stop codons and stayed in frame with V and J; all others were non-productive. CDR3 was defined by IMGT convention, running from the second conserved V-encoded cysteine to the conserved J-encoded phenylalanine. Sequences without an unambiguous match to a single V gene segment were excluded from the earlier analysis of 587 of the donors. In an earlier analysis of a few hundred of the donors, V segments were called functional above 56.7% productive rearrangements and were called segregating when the between-donor standard deviation exceeded 5%. A statistical classification framework was built to diagnose cytomegalovirus status from the catalog of TCR beta chain sequences. V and J gene assignment, in a later analysis, came from comparing TCR nucleotide sequences with IMGT/GENE-DB human TR gene sequences. Using the TCRdist pipeline, a later analysis assigned CDR3 sequences along with most-parsimonious VDJ recombination scenarios. In a later analysis, each TCR beta chain was defined by its CDR3 amino acid sequence together with its V-gene family, and reads without a unique V-gene family were excluded. To address suspected cross-contamination and a sequencing artifact, a later analysis removed 592 highly shared, low-generation-probability nucleotide sequences. For each public chain, a later analysis derived a clonal expansion index from normalized ranks of inferred template counts within each repertoire. In a later analysis, generation probabilities were computed with a VDJ recombination model fitted to out-of-frame rearrangements, and the resulting probabilities were checked against IGoR. In a later analysis, TCR-TCR, TCR-HLA and TCR-CMV co-occurrence was scored with hypergeometric tests, and a repertoire-size bias correction was applied to TCR pairs. A later analysis estimated false discovery rates by permuting HLA or CMV assignments 20 times. In a later analysis, co-occurring TCRs were grouped with DBSCAN, and TCRdist sequence similarity was added when clustering was performed within HLA-allele-positive subsets. For co-occurrence clustering, repertoires with fewer than 30,000 or more than 120,000 public chains were excluded, along with 5 or 6 repertoires with anomalous nucleotide sharing. TCRdb re-hosts the immuneACCESS table, in-frame sequences only. Its copies lack some clones; in the studies checked, an unresolved V gene accounts for under half of them, and the cause for the rest is not known. The DNA was the basis for D and trimming; V, J and clone size are from that table. A total of about 190,000 clones appear in this sample, around 86% of them only once. The ten largest account for roughly 6.3% of the sample.

In total, over 600 healthy bone marrow donors made up the cohort. At the time of sampling, all cohort members were nominally healthy, though unrecorded immune exposures were likely present. The donor tested CMV seropositive, placing the donor among the roughly 300 seropositive members of the cohort. Every donor gave a peripheral blood sample, and the peripheral blood mononuclear cells from that sample were used for TCR beta sequencing. The Qiagen DNeasy Blood Extraction Kit was used to extract genomic DNA from the blood cell samples. On this clone: Its antigen remains undetermined. No per-base quality is available; no much larger clone lies one base away.

The germline V gene (reference sequence) gives CDR1 as GTSNPN and CDR2 as SVGIG. Trimmed from V: 6 bases; trimmed from J: 0 bases; junction bases lacking a gene match: 2. The CDR3, from cysteine to phenylalanine, totals 13 residues. Of all the DNA, just the CDR3 is kept, 39 bases in frame from base 1. The full study reports these points: In a later analysis, several top co-occurrence clusters were reported to appear linked to parvovirus B19, influenza, CMV and Epstein-Barr virus. Sequencing depth was assumed to be roughly uniform across donors in the presence/absence analyses, though that assumption may not hold. In a later analysis, HLA-associated TCR beta chains were found to be more clonally expanded and to have lower generation probabilities than equally common non-associated chains. Most CMV-associated TCR beta chains appeared to be HLA-restricted in a later analysis, and the HLA associations seemed to be driven largely by CMV exposure. In a later genetic analysis, fewer N-insertions in productive TCRs were reported among donors in an Asian-associated ancestry cluster than the roughly 710-donor mean. A further reported finding was that TCR beta sequences accurately predicted the HLA-A and HLA-B alleles for most subjects in the first cohort. In a later analysis, the rate of TCR association differed among HLA loci, with DRB1 alleles having the most associated TCRs and HLA-C alleles having the fewest. Most TCR sequences were observed very rarely across donors, whereas some public TCRs were present in many individuals. An earlier analysis of approximately 500 of the donors showed that most TCR beta V segments appeared in productive rearrangements either about 87% or about 30% of the time, which broadly matched IMGT annotations. Correlated functional status among segregating V segments might be attributable to linkage disequilibrium, but an unknown experimental factor could not be ruled out. Because the 87-base-pair reads could not distinguish some IMGT-functional V segments, including TRBV6-2 and TRBV6-3, those segments were excluded. A few of the identified cytomegalovirus-associated TCR beta chains were confirmed in vitro to be specific for cytomegalovirus antigens. This cohort had only TCR beta chains sequenced, and the lack of alpha or paired-chain data limited which features could be detected. The classifier was reported to diagnose cytomegalovirus status with high specificity and sensitivity in both the original cohort and the validation cohort. Some 15 rarely observed V segments, including chromosome 9 orphons, were excluded from the earlier analysis of about 610 of the donors because counts were too low. A later genetic analysis associated a missense DCLRE1C variant with V-gene and J-gene trimming of TCR beta chains, and an independent cohort replicated the association. It was suggested by the authors that the approach could potentially be generalized to other disease states and immunological phenotypes. A later analysis associated about 16,000 TCR beta sequences with specific HLA alleles at a false discovery rate of 0.05. The only immune exposure information available for the cohort was CMV serostatus. The study gave a list of under 200 TCR beta chains associated with cytomegalovirus. HLA typing was unavailable for some donors at each locus, so association tests used only the typed subset. A cluster of highly shared sequence variants was judged likely to be a technical artifact of the sequencing pipeline. When HLA alleles, especially DR and DQ, strongly co-occurred, attributing TCR associations to individual alleles was difficult.

The V and J genes are TRBV30 and TRBJ2-1; 7 bases in the junction line up with TRBD1. Source material: PBMCs. This sequence originates from a man between 35 and 55 years old in good health and CMV-seropositive. Here is the DNA: TGTGCCTGTCAGGGGGACTCCTACAATGAGCAGTTCTTC. It is translated as CACQGDSYNEQFF.